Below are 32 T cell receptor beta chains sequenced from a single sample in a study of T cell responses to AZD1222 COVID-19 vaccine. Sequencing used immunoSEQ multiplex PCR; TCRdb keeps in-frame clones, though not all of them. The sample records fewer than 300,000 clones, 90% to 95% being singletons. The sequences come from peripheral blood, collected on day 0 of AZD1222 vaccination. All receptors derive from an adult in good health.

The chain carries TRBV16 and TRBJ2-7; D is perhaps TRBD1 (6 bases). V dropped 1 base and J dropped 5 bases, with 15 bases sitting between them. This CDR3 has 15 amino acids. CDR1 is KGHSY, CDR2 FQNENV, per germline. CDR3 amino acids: CASSQYEQGDHEQYF. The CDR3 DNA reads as TGTGCCAGCAGCCAATATGAACAGGGAGACCACGAGCAGTACTTC.

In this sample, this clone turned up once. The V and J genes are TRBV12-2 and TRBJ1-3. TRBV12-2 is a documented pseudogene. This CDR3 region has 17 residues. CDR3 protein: CASRFPCGGGKDRTIYF. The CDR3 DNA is TGTGCAAGTCGCTTCCCTTGTGGGGGCGGGAAAGATCGCACCATATATTTT.

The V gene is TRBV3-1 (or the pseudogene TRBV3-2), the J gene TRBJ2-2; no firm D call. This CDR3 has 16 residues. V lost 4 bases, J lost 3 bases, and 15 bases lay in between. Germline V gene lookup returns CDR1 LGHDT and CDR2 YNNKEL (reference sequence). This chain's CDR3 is CASSPLLTRYTGELFF. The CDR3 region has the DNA TGTGCCAGCAGCCCCCTACTAACGCGGTACACCGGGGAGCTGTTTTTT.

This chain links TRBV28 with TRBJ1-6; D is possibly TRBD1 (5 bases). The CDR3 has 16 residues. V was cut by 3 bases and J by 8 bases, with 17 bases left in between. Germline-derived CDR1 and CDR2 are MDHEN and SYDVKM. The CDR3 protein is CASSFPSGVGDSPLHF. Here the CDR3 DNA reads TGTGCCAGCAGTTTTCCAAGTGGGGTAGGGGATTCACCCCTCCACTTT.

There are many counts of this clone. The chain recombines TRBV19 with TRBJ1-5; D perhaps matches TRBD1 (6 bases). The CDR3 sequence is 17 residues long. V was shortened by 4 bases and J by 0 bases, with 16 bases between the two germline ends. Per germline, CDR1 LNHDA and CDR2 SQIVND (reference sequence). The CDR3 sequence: CASSSSLWTASNQPQHF. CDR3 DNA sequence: TGTGCCAGTAGTAGTTCCCTGTGGACAGCTAGCAATCAGCCCCAGCATTTT.

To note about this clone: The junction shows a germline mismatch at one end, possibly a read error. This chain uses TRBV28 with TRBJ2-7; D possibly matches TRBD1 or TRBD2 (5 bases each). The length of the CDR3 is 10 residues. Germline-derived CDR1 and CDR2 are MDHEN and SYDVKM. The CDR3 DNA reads TGTGCCAGCAGCCTCCGGGACGGATCTTTC. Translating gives CASSLRDGSF.

CDR3 in amino acids: CASNGGGGLGEQYF. Here the CDR3 DNA reads TGCGCCAGCAATGGCGGGGGAGGCCTGGGGGAGCAGTACTTC. The chain carries TRBV10-2 and TRBJ2-7, with 7 positions matching TRBD2. V shed 7 bases, J shed 7 bases, and the junction held 13 bases outside the gene matches. Germline assignment: CDR1 WSHSY and CDR2 SAAADI. The CDR3 covers 14 residues.

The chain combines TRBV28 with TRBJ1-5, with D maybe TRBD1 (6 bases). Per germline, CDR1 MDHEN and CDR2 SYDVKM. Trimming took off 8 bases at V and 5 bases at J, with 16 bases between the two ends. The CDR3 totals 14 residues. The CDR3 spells CASGQFQGDQPQHF. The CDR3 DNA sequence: TGTGCCAGCGGACAGTTCCAAGGCGATCAGCCCCAGCATTTT.

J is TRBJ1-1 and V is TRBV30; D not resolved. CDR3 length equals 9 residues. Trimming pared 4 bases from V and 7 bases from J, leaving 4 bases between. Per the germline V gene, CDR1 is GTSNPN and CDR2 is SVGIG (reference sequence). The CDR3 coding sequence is TGTGCCTGGAACCGTGAAGCTTTCTTT. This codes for CAWNREAFF.

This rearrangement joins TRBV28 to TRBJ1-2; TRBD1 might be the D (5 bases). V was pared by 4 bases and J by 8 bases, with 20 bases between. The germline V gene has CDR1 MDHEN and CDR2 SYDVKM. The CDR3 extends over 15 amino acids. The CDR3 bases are TGTGCCAGCAGTTCCGATGGGGGGTCAAATAGGGGCTACACCTTC. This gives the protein CASSSDGGSNRGYTF.

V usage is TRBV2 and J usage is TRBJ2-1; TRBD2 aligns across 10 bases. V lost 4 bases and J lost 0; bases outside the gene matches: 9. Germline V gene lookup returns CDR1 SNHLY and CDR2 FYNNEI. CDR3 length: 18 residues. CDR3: CASSAGLALRSSYNEQFF. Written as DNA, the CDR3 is TGTGCCAGCAGTGCGGGACTAGCGCTTCGCAGCTCCTACAATGAGCAGTTCTTC. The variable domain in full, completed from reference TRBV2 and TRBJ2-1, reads EPEVTQTPSHQVTQMGQEVILRCVPISNHLYFYWYRQILGQKVEFLVSFYNNEISEKSEIFDDQFSVERPDGSNFTLKIRSTKLEDSAMYFCASSAGLALRSSYNEQFFGPGTRLTVL.

Here the CDR3 reads CASSLQLGGSYNEQFF. CDR3 nucleotides: TGTGCCAGCAGCCTTCAACTAGGGGGGTCATACAATGAGCAGTTCTTC. The chain has TRBV4-2 and TRBJ2-1; D may correspond to TRBD1 or TRBD2 (6 bases each). The CDR3 is 16 amino acids. The V gene's germline CDR1 is LGHNA and CDR2 YNFKEQ. V lost 4 bases, J lost 4 bases, and 17 bases lay in between.

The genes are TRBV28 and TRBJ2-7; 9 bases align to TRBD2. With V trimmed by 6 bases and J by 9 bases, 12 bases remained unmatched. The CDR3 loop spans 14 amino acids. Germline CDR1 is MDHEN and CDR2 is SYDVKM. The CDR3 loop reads CASSLLAGTPGQYF. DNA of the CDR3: TGTGCCAGCAGCCTTCTAGCGGGGACCCCGGGGCAGTACTTC.

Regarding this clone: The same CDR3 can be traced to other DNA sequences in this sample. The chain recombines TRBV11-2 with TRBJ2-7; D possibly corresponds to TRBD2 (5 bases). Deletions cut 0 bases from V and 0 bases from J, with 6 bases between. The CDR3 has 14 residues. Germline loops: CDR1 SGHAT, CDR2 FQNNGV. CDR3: CASSLDRGSYEQYF. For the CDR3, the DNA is TGTGCCAGCAGCTTAGATCGGGGCTCCTACGAGCAGTACTTC.

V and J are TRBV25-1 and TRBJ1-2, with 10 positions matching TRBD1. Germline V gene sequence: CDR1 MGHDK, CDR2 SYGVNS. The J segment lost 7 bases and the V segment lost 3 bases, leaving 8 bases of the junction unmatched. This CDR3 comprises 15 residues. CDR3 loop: CASSDSGTGVFGYTF. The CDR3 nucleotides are TGTGCCAGCAGTGACTCCGGGACAGGGGTATTTGGCTACACCTTC.

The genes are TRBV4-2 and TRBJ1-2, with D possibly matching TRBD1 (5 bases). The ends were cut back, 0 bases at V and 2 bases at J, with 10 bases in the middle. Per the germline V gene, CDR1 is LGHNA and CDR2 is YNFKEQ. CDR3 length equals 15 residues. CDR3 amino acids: CASSQESRQNYGYTF. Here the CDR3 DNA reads TGTGCCAGCAGCCAAGAAAGTCGACAGAACTATGGCTACACCTTC.

The CDR3 region is CASSKPGHPYNEQFF. The CDR3 coding sequence is TGTGCCAGCAGTAAACCGGGACACCCCTACAATGAGCAGTTCTTC. The chain couples TRBV6-5 to TRBJ2-1; perhaps TRBD1 as D (6 bases). The V and J ends lost 5 bases and 2 bases respectively, with 13 bases between them. CDR3 length equals 15 residues. Germline loops: CDR1 MNHEY, CDR2 SVGAGI.

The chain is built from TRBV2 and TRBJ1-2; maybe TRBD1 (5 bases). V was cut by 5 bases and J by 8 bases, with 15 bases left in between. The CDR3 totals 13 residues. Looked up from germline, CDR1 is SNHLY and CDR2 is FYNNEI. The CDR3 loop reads CASSPGWGGGYTF. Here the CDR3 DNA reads TGTGCCAGCAGTCCAGGGTGGGGAGGCGGCTACACCTTC.

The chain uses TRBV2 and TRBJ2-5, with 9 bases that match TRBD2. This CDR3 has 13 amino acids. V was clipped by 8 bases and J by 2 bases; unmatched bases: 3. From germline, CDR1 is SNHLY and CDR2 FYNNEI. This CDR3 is CASVREGQETQYF. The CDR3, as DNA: TGTGCCAGCGTGCGGGAGGGACAAGAGACCCAGTACTTC. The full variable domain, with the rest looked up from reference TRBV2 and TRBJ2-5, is EPEVTQTPSHQVTQMGQEVILRCVPISNHLYFYWYRQILGQKVEFLVSFYNNEISEKSEIFDDQFSVERPDGSNFTLKIRSTKLEDSAMYFCASVREGQETQYFGPGTRLLVL.

This CDR3 is CASSVPGREAFF. The CDR3 DNA is TGTGCCAGTAGCGTCCCGGGACGGGAAGCTTTCTTT. This chain joins TRBV19 and TRBJ1-1; D possibly corresponds to TRBD1 (5 bases). The germline V and J ends were trimmed by 6 bases and 8 bases, with 13 bases remaining between them. Germline values: CDR1 LNHDA, CDR2 SQIVND (reference sequence). The CDR3 consists of 12 residues.

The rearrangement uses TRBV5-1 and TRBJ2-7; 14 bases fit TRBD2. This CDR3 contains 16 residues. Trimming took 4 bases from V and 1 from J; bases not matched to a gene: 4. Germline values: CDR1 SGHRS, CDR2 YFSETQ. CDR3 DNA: TGCGCCAGCAGCCCTGGACTAGCGGGAGGTTCCTACGAGCAGTACTTC. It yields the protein CASSPGLAGGSYEQYF.

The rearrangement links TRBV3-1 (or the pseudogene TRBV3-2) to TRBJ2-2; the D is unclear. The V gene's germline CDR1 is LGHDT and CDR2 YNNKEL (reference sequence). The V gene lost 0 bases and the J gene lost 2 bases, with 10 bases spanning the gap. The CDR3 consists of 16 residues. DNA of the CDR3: TGTGCCAGCAGCCAAGAAGCTGGCTCAAACACCGGGGAGCTGTTTTTT. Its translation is CASSQEAGSNTGELFF.

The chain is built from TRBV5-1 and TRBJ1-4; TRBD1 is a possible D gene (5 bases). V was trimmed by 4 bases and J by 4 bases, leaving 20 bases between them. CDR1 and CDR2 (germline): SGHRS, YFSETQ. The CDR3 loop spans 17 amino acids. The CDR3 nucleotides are TGCGCCAGCAGCGGAGGGGAAAATGGGGGAATTAATGAAAAACTGTTTTTT. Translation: CASSGGENGGINEKLFF.

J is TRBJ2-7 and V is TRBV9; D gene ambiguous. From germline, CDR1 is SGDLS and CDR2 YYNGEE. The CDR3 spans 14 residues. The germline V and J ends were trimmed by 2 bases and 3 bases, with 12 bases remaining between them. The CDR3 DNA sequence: TGTGCCAGCAGCGTTTCCCTGATTGGCTACGAGCAGTACTTC. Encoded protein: CASSVSLIGYEQYF.

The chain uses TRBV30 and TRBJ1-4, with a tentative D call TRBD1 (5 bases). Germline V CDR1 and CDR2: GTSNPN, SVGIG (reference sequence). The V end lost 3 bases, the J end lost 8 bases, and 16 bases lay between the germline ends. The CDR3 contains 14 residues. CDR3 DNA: TGTGCCTGGAGCTACAGGACGCTCACGGAAAAACTGTTTTTT. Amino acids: CAWSYRTLTEKLFF.

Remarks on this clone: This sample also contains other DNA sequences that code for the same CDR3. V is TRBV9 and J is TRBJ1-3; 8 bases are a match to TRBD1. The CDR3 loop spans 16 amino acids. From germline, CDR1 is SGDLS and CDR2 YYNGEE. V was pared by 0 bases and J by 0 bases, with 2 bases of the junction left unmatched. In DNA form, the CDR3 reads TGTGCCAGCAGCGTAGTTGACAGGGGCTCTGGAAACACCATATATTTT. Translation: CASSVVDRGSGNTIYF. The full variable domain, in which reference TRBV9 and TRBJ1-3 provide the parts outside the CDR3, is DSGVTQTPKHLITATGQRVTLRCSPRSGDLSVYWYQQSLDQGLQFLIQYYNGEERAKGNILERFSAQQFPDLHSELNLSSLELGDSALYFCASSVVDRGSGNTIYFGEGSWLTVV.

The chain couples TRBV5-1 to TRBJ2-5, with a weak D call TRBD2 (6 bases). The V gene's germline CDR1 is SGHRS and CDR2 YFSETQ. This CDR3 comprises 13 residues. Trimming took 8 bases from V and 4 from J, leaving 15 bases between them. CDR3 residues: CASFVRGGETQYF. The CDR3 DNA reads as TGCGCCAGTTTCGTAAGGGGAGGAGAGACCCAGTACTTC.

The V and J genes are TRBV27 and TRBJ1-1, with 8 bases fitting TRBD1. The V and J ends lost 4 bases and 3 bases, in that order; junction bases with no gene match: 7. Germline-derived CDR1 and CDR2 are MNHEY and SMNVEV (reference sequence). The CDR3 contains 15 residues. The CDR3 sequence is CASSSWTGRDTEAFF. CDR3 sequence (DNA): TGTGCCAGCAGTTCCTGGACAGGGCGGGACACTGAAGCTTTCTTT.

CDR3 sequence (DNA): TGCGCCAGCAGCCGAACGTCCAGGGGCGACTACGAGCAGTACTTC. Protein product: CASSRTSRGDYEQYF. The chain couples TRBV4-1 to TRBJ2-7; tentative D call: TRBD1 (6 bases). The CDR3 has 15 residues. The germline V gene encodes CDR1 MGHRA and CDR2 YSYEKL. V lost 4 bases, J lost 3 bases, and 16 bases lay in between.

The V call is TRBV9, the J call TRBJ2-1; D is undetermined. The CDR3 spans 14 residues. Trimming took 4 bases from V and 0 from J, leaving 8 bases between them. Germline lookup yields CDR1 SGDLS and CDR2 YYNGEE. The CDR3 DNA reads TGTGCCAGCAGCCCTTTGATCTCCTACAATGAGCAGTTCTTC. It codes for CASSPLISYNEQFF.

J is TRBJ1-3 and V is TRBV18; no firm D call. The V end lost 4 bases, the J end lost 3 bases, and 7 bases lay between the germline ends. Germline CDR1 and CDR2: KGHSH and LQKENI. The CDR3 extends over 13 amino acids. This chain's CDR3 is CASSRGGGNTIYF. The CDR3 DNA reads TGTGCCAGCTCACGCGGAGGTGGAAACACCATATATTTT.

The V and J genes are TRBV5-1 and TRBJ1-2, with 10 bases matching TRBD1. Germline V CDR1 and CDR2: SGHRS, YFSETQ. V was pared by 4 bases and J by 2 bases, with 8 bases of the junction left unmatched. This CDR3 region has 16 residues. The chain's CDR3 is CASSGLGTGANYGYTF. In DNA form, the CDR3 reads TGCGCCAGCAGCGGCCTCGGGACAGGGGCGAACTATGGCTACACCTTC.